The 26 T cell receptor beta chains presented below share a single source sample, sequenced in a study of molecular identifiers for immune sequencing clone quantification. TCRdb re-derived calls from the PCR reads in MiXCR, one entry per CDR3 protein. The table has tens of thousands of distinct CDR3 sequences, about a quarter seen once. The sequenced sample was naive CD8+ T cells from blood, with Jurkat cell RNA spiked in. Subset here: FACS-sorted CD8+CD4-CCR7+CD45RA+ naive T cells. Receptors were obtained from a human donor in good health. Some libraries in this study had Jurkat cell RNA spiked in.

The sample holds many counts of this clonotype. The chain links TRBV4-2 to TRBJ2-7; possible D gene TRBD2, 5 bases. Deletions cut 0 bases from V and 2 bases from J, with 11 bases between. The CDR3 spans 15 residues. The germline V gene encodes CDR1 LGHNA and CDR2 YNFKEQ. CDR3 in amino acids: CASSQEWEPTYEQYF. DNA of the CDR3: TGTGCCAGCAGCCAAGAATGGGAGCCGACCTACGAGCAGTACTTC.

This clonotype was counted only a few times. A much bigger clone sits one base away, suggesting this may be a read error. The CDR3 nucleotides are TGTGCCAGCAGTTCGCCGGGACCCCAAGAGCCCCAGTACTTC. This gives the protein CASSSPGPQEPQYF. V is TRBV27 and J is TRBJ2-5, with D perhaps given as TRBD1 or TRBD2 (5 bases each). Germline V lookup: CDR1 MNHEY, CDR2 SMNVEV (reference sequence). CDR3 length: 14 residues.

This clonotype was observed at least ten times. The rearrangement joins TRBV3-1 to TRBJ2-3, with D unclear. In germline, CDR1 is LGHDT, CDR2 YNNKEL (reference sequence). The CDR3 totals 18 residues. V was trimmed by 0 bases and J by 0 bases, leaving 16 bases between them. CDR3 sequence (DNA): TGTGCCAGCAGCCAAGATGGGCAGAACCCCACTAGCACAGATACGCAGTATTTT. Amino acids: CASSQDGQNPTSTDTQYF.

This clonotype was recorded at least ten times. The genes are TRBV4-3 and TRBJ2-3, with TRBD2 matching 7 bases. J gave up 0 bases and V 1 base, and 4 bases lay outside the gene matches. This CDR3 comprises 16 residues. CDR1 is LGHNA, CDR2 YSLEER, per germline. The CDR3 loop reads CASSQVLSGSTDTQYF. CDR3 coding DNA: TGCGCCAGCAGCCAAGTGCTTAGCGGGAGCACAGATACGCAGTATTTT.

Points on this clonotype: This may be a read error, as it is one base from a much larger clone. The gene calls are TRBV6-1 and TRBJ1-5, with D uncertain. Germline V gives CDR1 MNHNS, CDR2 SASEGT. This CDR3 is built from 15 residues. The chain's CDR3 is CASNEDVGSTQPQHF. CDR3 coding DNA: TGTGCCAGCAATGAAGATGTTGGCTCTACTCAGCCCCAGCATTTT.

Of note for this clonotype: A much larger clone differs from this one at a single base, so this may be a read error. This sequence joins TRBV7-9 and TRBJ2-5; 8 positions match TRBD1. Germline V gene sequence: CDR1 SEHNR, CDR2 FQNEAQ (reference sequence). The CDR3 consists of 16 residues. Unmatched junction bases numbered 15, after V lost 5 bases and J lost 7 bases. For the CDR3, the DNA is TGTGCCAGCAGCCCGAGGAGGGGACAGGCGATAGGGACCCAGTACTTC. Its protein is CASSPRRGQAIGTQYF.

This clonotype has more than one count but fewer than ten. This CDR3 is CASSQRDTGVGNYGYTF. Written as DNA, the CDR3 is TGCGCCAGCAGCCAACGGGACACAGGGGTTGGAAACTATGGCTACACCTTC. V gene TRBV4-1 combines with J gene TRBJ1-2; TRBD1 agrees at 7 bases. Trimming cost V 2 bases and J 2 bases; bases outside gene matches: 11. CDR3 length: 17 amino acids. Per the germline V gene, CDR1 is MGHRA and CDR2 is YSYEKL.

J is TRBJ1-1 and V is TRBV7-2, with a possible D match to TRBD1 (6 bases). The germline V and J ends were trimmed by 5 bases and 6 bases, with 19 bases remaining between them. Germline V gene data show CDR1 as SGHTA and CDR2 as FQGNSA. The length of the CDR3 is 15 residues. CDR3 amino acids: CASSLGGFMHPEAFF. The CDR3 DNA sequence: TGTGCCAGCAGCCTAGGGGGGTTCATGCACCCTGAAGCTTTCTTT.

This clonotype appeared many times. As DNA, the CDR3 is TGTGCCAGCTCCCTTGGTTGGGGCCTCCGGGACATCAAGGGAGACAAGCCCGGGGAGCTGTTTTTT. It codes for CASSLGWGLRDIKGDKPGELFF. J is TRBJ2-2 and V is TRBV18; a possible D gene is TRBD1 (6 bases). The CDR3 sequence is 22 residues long. Trimming took 6 bases from V and 6 from J, leaving 38 bases between them. CDR1 KGHSH and CDR2 LQKENI come from the germline V gene.

The chain is built from TRBV27 and TRBJ2-3; 12 nucleotides line up with TRBD2. V dropped 6 bases and J dropped 1; count of bases not matched to a gene: 5. The CDR3 is made up of 16 amino acids. From germline, CDR1 is MNHEY and CDR2 SMNVEV (reference sequence). CDR3 amino acids: CASRLGLAGRTDTQYF. Here the CDR3 DNA reads TGTGCCAGCAGACTAGGACTAGCGGGACGCACAGATACGCAGTATTTT.

Points on this clonotype: A much larger clone lies a single base off, so this may be a read error. The chain carries TRBV6-2 or TRBV6-3 and TRBJ2-7; D uncertain. The germline gives CDR1 MNHEY, CDR2 SVGEGT. The CDR3 totals 16 residues. The CDR3 region has the DNA TGTCCCAGCTCCTTTGGTGCTCAGATCCCTCCCTACGAGCAGTACTTC. Amino acid sequence: CPSSFGAQIPPYEQYF.

In nucleotides, the CDR3 is TGCGCCAGCAGCGAACAGCCTTCCTACGAGCAGTACTTC. Translated: CASSEQPSYEQYF. V gene TRBV5-1 combines with J gene TRBJ2-7; D remains ambiguous. The germline V and J ends were trimmed by 4 bases and 1 base, with 9 bases remaining between them. Germline V gene sequence: CDR1 SGHRS, CDR2 YFSETQ. This CDR3 contains 13 residues.

This clonotype was seen more than once but under ten times. V is TRBV20-1 and J is TRBJ2-3, with 10 bases identical to TRBD1. Germline V gene sequence: CDR1 DFQATT, CDR2 SNEGSKA (reference sequence). The CDR3 consists of 15 residues. Unmatched junction bases numbered 4, after V lost 1 base and J lost 3 bases. In DNA, the CDR3 is TGCAGTGCTAGAGTGACAGGGGGCTGGACAGATACGCAGTATTTT. This sequence encodes CSARVTGGWTDTQYF.

By share, this clonotype ranks as medium-sized. This rearrangement joins TRBV5-6 to TRBJ1-5; D unresolved. The V and J ends lost 1 base and 5 bases respectively, with 10 bases between them. The CDR3 loop spans 14 amino acids. From germline, CDR1 is SGHDT and CDR2 YYEEEE. The CDR3 coding sequence is TGTGCCAGCAGCTTGTTGGACGGCTATCAGCCCCAGCATTTT. Encoded protein: CASSLLDGYQPQHF.

This clonotype was counted ten times or more. The chain combines TRBV6-6 with TRBJ2-3; maybe TRBD2 (7 bases). Per the germline V gene, CDR1 is MNHNY and CDR2 is SVGAGI (reference sequence). The V end was cut by 11 bases, the J end by 4 bases, with 28 bases between. This CDR3 region has 17 residues. The CDR3 loop reads CAGRDTATDPSADTQYF. The CDR3 DNA follows: TGTGCCGGGAGGGACACGGCGACTGACCCTAGTGCAGATACGCAGTATTTT.

The genes are TRBV6-2 or TRBV6-3 and TRBJ1-5, with TRBD1 as a possible D gene (5 bases). V lost 2 bases to trimming and J lost 2 bases, with 10 bases between them. This CDR3 is 15 amino acids long. CDR1 is MNHEY, CDR2 SVGEGT, per germline. Here the CDR3 DNA reads TGTGCCAGCAGTTACGTCGGGGCGGGCAATCAGCCCCAGCATTTT. Translated: CASSYVGAGNQPQHF.

There are many counts of this clonotype. The chain uses TRBV19 and TRBJ2-3; D possibly uses TRBD1 or TRBD2 (5 bases each). The length of the CDR3 is 13 residues. Trimming pared 9 bases from V and 4 bases from J, leaving 14 bases between. From germline, CDR1 is LNHDA and CDR2 SQIVND (reference sequence). Written as DNA, the CDR3 is TGTGCCAGCAACCCCGGGACCCCAGATACGCAGTATTTT. It codes for CASNPGTPDTQYF.

This clonotype was seen ten or more times. The gene calls are TRBV6-1 and TRBJ2-7, with 7 positions matching TRBD1. The CDR3 runs 16 residues. V dropped 4 bases and J dropped 3; count of bases not matched to a gene: 12. From germline, CDR1 is MNHNS and CDR2 SASEGT. The CDR3 loop is CASSAHRQGLGYEQYF. The CDR3 nucleotides read TGTGCCAGCAGTGCTCACAGACAGGGATTGGGCTACGAGCAGTACTTC.

This clonotype was detected many times. V gene TRBV29-1 combines with J gene TRBJ2-3; D gene uncertain. V lost 2 bases and J lost 0, with 15 bases in between. This CDR3 is built from 16 residues. The germline V gene encodes CDR1 SQVTM and CDR2 ANQGSEA. As DNA, the CDR3 is TGCAGCGTTGAACTTTCTAACGAACCTAGCACAGATACGCAGTATTTT. This encodes CSVELSNEPSTDTQYF.

This clonotype has at least ten counts. This chain connects TRBV5-1 to TRBJ2-7; D is undetermined. The germline CDR1 and CDR2 sequences are SGHRS and YFSETQ. This CDR3 is built from 14 residues. V lost 1 base and J lost 1, with 9 bases in between. In DNA, the CDR3 is TGCGCCAGCAGCTTGCCCGGCAGGTCCTACGAGCAGTACTTC. This sequence encodes CASSLPGRSYEQYF.

This clonotype was seen only once. A junction boundary mismatches the germline segment, possibly from a read error. The chain links TRBV2 to TRBJ2-5, with 7 bases lining up with TRBD2. Per the germline V gene, CDR1 is SNHLY and CDR2 is FYNNEI. The CDR3 contains 14 residues. The DNA of the CDR3 is TGTGCCAGCAGTGAAGCGCGGGAGCAAGCGCCCCCGTCCTTC. As protein: CASSEAREQAPPSF.

In its sample, this clonotype is medium-sized. This chain links TRBV20-1 with TRBJ2-3; D not certain. CDR3 length: 15 amino acids. V was trimmed by 5 bases and J by 4 bases, leaving 19 bases between them. Germline V gene lookup returns CDR1 DFQATT and CDR2 SNEGSKA (reference sequence). CDR3 sequence (DNA): TGCAGTGCTTTCACCGAGCTGCCTGTCTCAGATACGCAGTATTTT. Its protein is CSAFTELPVSDTQYF.

In this sample, this clonotype turned up many times. The chain combines TRBV12-3 or TRBV12-4 with TRBJ2-5, with D unclear. The CDR3 has 13 residues. V shed 1 base and J shed 0 bases, with 3 bases lying between them. The CDR3 here is CASSLVYQETQYF. In DNA, the CDR3 is TGTGCCAGCAGTTTAGTTTACCAAGAGACCCAGTACTTC.

Comments on this clonotype: One junction end does not reproduce the germline sequence, and a read error may be involved. The V and J genes are TRBV11-2 and TRBJ2-7; D might be TRBD2 (6 bases). CDR1 is SGHAT and CDR2 is FQNNGV in the germline V gene. The CDR3 consists of 14 residues. As DNA, the CDR3 is TGTGCCCGCAGCTTAGGAGGGGTTTCTTTCGAGCAGTACTTC. Protein: CARSLGGVSFEQYF.

A remark on this clonotype: Being one base from a much bigger clone, this may be a read error. The rearrangement joins TRBV12-5 to TRBJ2-7; D possibly corresponds to TRBD1 (5 bases). The CDR3 runs 13 residues. From germline, CDR1 is LGHNT and CDR2 FRNRAP. V was shortened by 5 bases and J by 4 bases, with 12 bases between the two germline ends. CDR3 sequence reads: CASGMQGVYEQYF. As DNA, the CDR3 is TGTGCTAGTGGTATGCAGGGTGTTTACGAGCAGTACTTC.

This clonotype was seen at least ten times. The chain combines TRBV14 with TRBJ1-2, with D unclear. This CDR3 is built from 13 residues. Germline CDR1 reads SGHDN; CDR2 reads FVKESK. V was cut by 2 bases and J by 4 bases, with 8 bases left in between. CDR3 DNA sequence: TGTGCCAGCAGCCAAAGGAGGGTCTATGGCTACACCTTC. It translates to CASSQRRVYGYTF. The full variable domain, in which reference TRBV14 and TRBJ1-2 provide the parts outside the CDR3, is EAGVTQFPSHSVIEKGQTVTLRCDPISGHDNLYWYRRVMGKEIKFLLHFVKESKQDESGMPNNRFLAERTGGTYSTLKVQPAELEDSGVYFCASSQRRVYGYTFGSGTRLTVV.